A few counts support the clone carrying this T cell receptor beta chain. These data come from a study of identical twins. The junction had 10 bases not matched to a gene; V was cut back by 4 bases and J by 2 bases. Germline loops: CDR1 GTSNPN, CDR2 SVGIG (reference sequence). This CDR3 comprises 18 residues. From the 5' RACE reads, TCRdb called clonotypes with MiXCR, one entry per CDR3 protein. This sample carries 520,000 or so distinct CDR3 sequences, around 20% of them seen once, and the ten largest clones take 0.91%. This sample also appeared in a second study, on T cells expressing NK-cell markers.

This receptor was taken from a woman younger than 30 in good health. The sample comprised CD4+ T cells sorted from blood. The chain has TRBV30 and TRBJ2-3; 15 nucleotides line up with TRBD2. Written as DNA, the CDR3 is TGTGCCTGGACCCTTGCGGGACTAGCGGGAGGTATCACAGATACGCAGTATTTT. Translated: CAWTLAGLAGGITDTQYF.